This T cell receptor (beta chain) was sequenced in a study of CD8+CD57+ T cells in acquired aplastic anemia. Across the whole study: Across the sorted CD4+ and CD8+ cells, DNA amounts averaged roughly 3 ug. Study outcomes and limitations: No significant patient-versus-control difference appeared in CD8+ Simpson's diversity. Patients and controls were found to share around 30 CD8+ CDR3 sequences.

Both TCR beta VDJ combination and CDR3 sequence profiling were carried out. Genomic DNA was the template for this profiling. TCRdb reprocessed the reads with MiXCR, giving one entry per CDR3 protein. This table holds a few hundred thousand distinct CDR3 sequences, under 65% found once. For this clonotype: Its antigen is currently unknown.

Sequencing was performed on sorted CD4+, CD8+, or CD8+CD57+ T cells (not recorded which) from PBMCs. The sequence was collected from a human donor in good health.

CDR3 in amino acids: CASSQVGGRTYNEQFF. CDR3 coding DNA: TGTGCCAGCAGCCAAGTAGGGGGACGGACCTACAATGAGCAGTTCTTC. The chain recombines TRBV7-9 with TRBJ2-1; a weak D match, TRBD1 (6 bases). CDR1 SEHNR and CDR2 FQNEAQ come from the germline V gene (reference sequence). Trimming cost V 5 bases and J 2 bases, with 16 bases left between them. The CDR3 has 16 residues.